This paragraph reports one T cell receptor beta chain. This clone showed up just a few times. The specificity of this receptor is unknown. One base away there is no much larger clone; base qualities are not given. These data are taken from a study of OX40 agonist ivuxolimab in advanced cancers. In the study overall: Ivuxolimab was an agonistic, fully human IgG2 monoclonal antibody directed against OX40 (CD134), a costimulatory receptor. Intravenous ivuxolimab was administered to patients every 2 weeks at six dose levels: 0.01, 0.1, 0.3, 1.5, 3 and 10 mg/kg. Of the roughly 54 patients in dose escalation, about 20 had hepatocellular carcinoma, roughly 15 had melanoma, 9 had renal cell carcinoma and 9 had head and neck cancer. A male proportion of roughly 80% and a mean age of about 60 years, ranging from 23 to 79, were recorded for the dose-escalation cohort. Patients were allowed to have had prior anti-PD-1, anti-PD-L1 or anti-CTLA-4 therapy, and approximately 40% of the dose-escalation patients had been treated with checkpoint inhibitors. Partial responses occurred in three dose-escalation patients: two with cutaneous melanoma and one with hepatocellular carcinoma. The purpose of peripheral TCRbeta sequencing was to test whether ivuxolimab changed TCR sequence diversity and led to clonal T-cell expansion. The paper describes the monotherapy dose-escalation part (N of about 52 patients) of the phase I trial of ivuxolimab. Study-level results and caveats: After ivuxolimab, CD8+ T cells had more expanded clones than CD4+ T cells on average. Low levels of normalized T-cell clonal expansion were also seen in some patients who did not respond. Clonal expansion of both CD4+ and CD8+ blood T cells was observed from baseline to week 6 at doses 0.1 to 3.0 mg/kg. The antigen specificity of the clonally expanded peripheral T cells was not determined. In partial responders in the 0.1-3.0 mg/kg groups, normalized peripheral clonal expansion was found to be among the lowest, especially among CD8+ T cells.

Patients with a history of autoimmune disease or receiving systemic immunosuppression were excluded from the trial. Peripheral blood for TCR sequencing was drawn from every dose cohort at baseline, at cycle 4 day 1 and at cycle 7 day 1. Samples were obtained from an open-label, multicenter, first-in-human phase I dose-escalation trial of ivuxolimab. Adults with locally advanced or metastatic melanoma, renal cell, hepatocellular, or head and neck squamous cell carcinoma were enrolled in the trial. Before TCR sequencing, CD4+ and CD8+ T cells were separately sorted from peripheral blood. Genomic DNA was extracted from sorted cells for sequencing of the TCRbeta CDR3 region. TCRbeta CDR3 regions were sequenced using the immunoSEQ Assay. What TCRdb holds here is the immuneACCESS table cut down to in-frame rearrangements. Part of the clones is not present; checked against another copy, under half of the missing clones reflect an unresolved V gene, and the others are unexplained. This sample comprises around 13,000 clones, 80% to 90% of them detected only once. Together, the top ten hold roughly 39% of the sample.

Inclusive of the bounding cysteine and phenylalanine, the CDR3 is 13 residues long. CDR3 DNA is the only sequence kept; it has 39 bases, read in frame from the first base. V is cut by 4 bases and J by 0 bases, and the space between the germline ends is 9 bases. CDR1 GTSNPN and CDR2 SVGIG were looked up in the germline V gene (reference sequence). This specimen was CD4+ or CD8+ T cells sorted from blood, taken in a trial of the OX40 agonist ivuxolimab. This chain is built from TRBV30 and TRBJ1-1; the D segment could be TRBD1, given 6 matching bases. This receptor was taken from an adult with an advanced solid tumor such as melanoma, head and neck, liver or kidney cancer. The CDR3 region has the sequence CAWTGTMNTEAFF. The DNA sequence is TGTGCCTGGACCGGGACAATGAACACTGAAGCTTTCTTT.